This paragraph covers one TCR beta chain sequence. This clone was recorded once. Its cognate antigen has yet to be identified. The input lacks base qualities; no much larger clone sits a single base away. This sample was included in a study of blood T cell repertoires in COVID-19 (dated by TCRdb to 2020 to 2022). Regarding the study in general: The collaborator samples originated in the United States, Italy and Spain and spanned the acute and convalescent phases of COVID-19. The material from the prospective study consisted of cDNA or gDNA derived from T cells, B-cell-depleted T cells, or PBMCs. The repertoires were released in a freely available public database intended as a resource for research on the immune response to SARS-CoV-2. A de-identified subject ID, COVID-19 status, age in years and sex were almost always included in the sample metadata. The samples were drawn from two sources: the first 160 participants of the ongoing ImmuneRACE study, and 950 to 1,500 subjects contributed by 6 global collaborators. Where available, HLA class I and class II types were obtained from metadata supplied by the sample provider rather than from assay-based typing. Subjects who had been exposed to COVID-19, were actively infected with it, or had recovered from it provided the deeply sampled blood TCRbeta repertoires that made up the dataset.

The immunoSEQ Assay, a bias-controlled multiplex PCR, was used to amplify TCRbeta CDR3 regions from genomic DNA. On the authors' methods: The number of nucleated cells in each sample was estimated by amplification of reference gene primers within the assay. To quantify the absolute abundance of each unique TCRbeta CDR3 rearrangement, sequence reads were collapsed and filtered. For each sample, productive Simpson clonality was calculated as the square root of Simpson's diversity index across productive rearrangements. Held by TCRdb, this immuneACCESS table contains in-frame sequences only and omits some clones. Under half of the omission traces to an unresolved V gene where checked; the cause of the rest is unknown. The D gene and trimming were derived from the DNA, and the V and J assignments and clone size from that table. The table for this sample lists 150,000 to 200,000 clones; around 86% of them were counted only once. Clones ranked in the top ten supply 6% to 8.5% of the sample.

In Seattle, one collaborating source enrolled patients while the infection was active and tracked those patients longitudinally over the course of disease. Whole blood was collected in K2EDTA tubes by collaborating institutions according to the institutions' own protocols. Collaborator samples were shipped for TCRbeta analysis as frozen whole blood, isolated PBMCs, or DNA extracted from either sample type. Overall study outcomes, separate from this receptor: The quantity of clinical and demographic metadata differed by source and by participant and was supplied without curation.

V lost 1 base and J lost 5 bases; the stretch between them is 4 bases long. From its cysteine to its phenylalanine, the CDR3 spans 12 amino acids. Of the read, only the CDR3 DNA is kept; its 36 bases are in frame from base 1. CDR1 and CDR2, per the germline V gene, are LGHNA and YNFKEQ. The sequence came from a woman in her sixties or seventies with COVID-19, enrolled during active disease. The sample was peripheral blood. Rearrangement joined TRBV4-2 to TRBJ2-3, with no confidently assigned D gene. The CDR3 in this case is CASSQGLDTQYF. The sequenced DNA: TGTGCCAGCAGCCAAGGGCTAGATACGCAGTATTTT.